The 17 T cell receptor beta chains in this list originate from one sample, sequenced in a study of blood T cell repertoires in COVID-19 (TCRdb year 2020). To prepare the library, the immunoSEQ multiplex PCR assay was applied. TCRdb holds this immuneACCESS table with in-frame rearrangements only. Some clones are missing; in checked studies, unresolved V genes explain under half, and the rest has no known cause. This sample holds 150,000 to 200,000 clones; roughly 85% were observed only once. Jointly, the top ten make up about 5.5% of the sample. The sequenced material came from peripheral blood. The receptors stem from a woman aged 25 to 39 with acute or convalescent COVID-19.

The V call is TRBV10-3, the J call TRBJ2-1; D not resolved. Trimming took off 6 bases at V and 0 bases at J, with 15 bases between the two ends. Germline V gives CDR1 ENHRY, CDR2 SYGVKD. The CDR3 contains 16 residues. CDR3 amino acids: CAISPQTLPSYNEQFF. CDR3 nucleotide sequence: TGTGCCATCAGCCCGCAGACTCTGCCCTCCTACAATGAGCAGTTCTTC.

This rearrangement joins TRBV12-3 or TRBV12-4 to TRBJ2-2; no reliable D call. The CDR3 consists of 13 residues. V lost 6 bases, J lost 8 bases, and 13 bases lay in between. The CDR3 DNA follows: TGTGCCAGCAGAGATAAATTAGTGGGGGAGCTGTTTTTT. Protein sequence: CASRDKLVGELFF.

V gene TRBV29-1 combines with J gene TRBJ1-1; D is unresolved. The germline V gene has CDR1 SQVTM and CDR2 ANQGSEA. There are 13 residues in the CDR3. Trimming pared 7 bases from V and 2 bases from J, leaving 14 bases between. This CDR3 is CSAKVTRNTEAFF. The CDR3 coding sequence is TGCAGCGCCAAAGTCACGCGAAACACTGAAGCTTTCTTT.

The chain joins TRBV14 to TRBJ1-6; D gene uncertain. CDR1 and CDR2 from the germline V gene are SGHDN and FVKESK. This CDR3 is 13 amino acids long. Trimming took off 1 base at V and 9 bases at J, with 7 bases between the two ends. The CDR3 loop reads CASSQVGSSPLHF. In DNA, the CDR3 is TGTGCCAGCAGCCAAGTCGGTAGTTCACCCCTCCACTTT.

CDR3 nucleotides: TGTGCCAGCAGCTCATACAGGGATGAGCAGTTCTTC. It yields the protein CASSSYRDEQFF. V gene TRBV5-4 combines with J gene TRBJ2-1, with D perhaps matching TRBD1 (6 bases). V was cut by 3 bases and J by 8 bases, with 9 bases left in between. This CDR3 contains 12 residues. Per germline, CDR1 SGHNT and CDR2 YYREEE (reference sequence).

The chain joins TRBV28 to TRBJ1-5, with D unclear. Trimming shortened V by 5 bases and J by 5 bases, and 13 bases separated the two germline ends. The CDR3 is 14 residues long. Germline V CDR1 and CDR2: MDHEN, SYDVKM. The CDR3, as DNA: TGTGCCAGCAGTCAGAGGATTCCGGATCAGCCCCAGCATTTT. Its protein product is CASSQRIPDQPQHF.

The gene calls are TRBV13 and TRBJ2-3; 12 nucleotides match TRBD2. With 0 bases clipped from V and 4 bases from J, the junction kept 2 bases outside the gene matches. This CDR3 contains 16 residues. Germline-derived CDR1 and CDR2 are PRHDT and FYEKMQ (reference sequence). The CDR3 region is CASSLGRLAGADTQYF. The CDR3 coding sequence is TGTGCCAGCAGCTTAGGGCGACTAGCGGGGGCAGATACGCAGTATTTT.

This clone showed up just a few times. In DNA, the CDR3 is TGTGCCAGCAGCCAAGTTCTGTCGGGAGGGCAGTACTTC. Its translation: CASSQVLSGGQYF. The chain is built from TRBV3-1 (or the pseudogene TRBV3-2) and TRBJ2-7; the match to TRBD2 covers 7 bases. CDR3 length: 13 amino acids. The junction had 6 bases not matched to a gene; V was cut back by 1 base and J by 9 bases. Germline CDR1 LGHDT, CDR2 YNNKEL (reference sequence).

The rearrangement uses TRBV28 and TRBJ1-5; D is ambiguous. The CDR3 is 12 amino acids. Germline loops: CDR1 MDHEN, CDR2 SYDVKM. Trimming removed 5 bases at V and 4 bases at J, with 6 bases between. The CDR3 bases are TGTGCCAGCAGTCTTACTAATCAGCCCCAGCATTTT. Its protein is CASSLTNQPQHF.

The chain combines TRBV28 with TRBJ2-5; D is perhaps TRBD2 (6 bases). Germline V gene sequence: CDR1 MDHEN, CDR2 SYDVKM. This CDR3 is 15 amino acids long. V dropped 7 bases and J dropped 3 bases, with 18 bases sitting between them. The CDR3 DNA sequence: TGTGCCAGCACCTTGAGGAGGGGATTAAAAGAGACCCAGTACTTC. As protein: CASTLRRGLKETQYF.

CDR3 loop: CASSLGTGSFGYTF. CDR3 nucleotide sequence: TGTGCCAGCAGTTTGGGGACAGGGTCTTTTGGCTACACCTTC. The chain couples TRBV28 to TRBJ1-2, with 9 bases aligning to TRBD1. Germline CDR1 reads MDHEN; CDR2 reads SYDVKM. CDR3 length: 14 residues. V was clipped by 3 bases and J by 7 bases; unmatched bases: 6.

This clone was found a few times. The CDR3 nucleotides read TGCGCCAGCAGCTTGGGGACTGTCGGTGGCTACACCTTC. Translation gives CASSLGTVGGYTF. V usage is TRBV5-1 and J usage is TRBJ1-2; D is uncertain. This CDR3 contains 13 residues. The V end was cut by 0 bases, the J end by 7 bases, with 10 bases between. Germline-derived CDR1 and CDR2 are SGHRS and YFSETQ.

The chain joins TRBV20-1 to TRBJ1-2, with D possibly TRBD1 on 6 matching bases. Trimming shortened V by 3 bases and J by 8 bases, and 10 bases separated the two germline ends. Germline CDR1 is DFQATT and CDR2 is SNEGSKA (reference sequence). CDR3 size: 11 residues. The CDR3: CSARSGAGYTF. Here the CDR3 DNA reads TGCAGTGCTAGGTCAGGGGCCGGCTACACCTTC.

This clone showed up just a few times. The rearrangement uses TRBV19 and TRBJ1-5; 10 nucleotides agree with TRBD1. The CDR3 has 19 residues. Trimming at V came to 3 bases and at J to 1 base, leaving 12 bases not matched to a gene. Germline CDR1 is LNHDA and CDR2 is SQIVND (reference sequence). Here the CDR3 DNA reads TGTGCCAGTAGTATTAGGGGACAGGGGTTGTGGGCGAGCAATCAGCCCCAGCATTTT. Protein product: CASSIRGQGLWASNQPQHF.

V gene TRBV4-3 combines with J gene TRBJ2-5; the match to TRBD2 covers 9 bases. This CDR3 contains 17 residues. V shed 1 base and J 7 bases; nucleotides not matched to a gene: 13. Per germline, CDR1 LGHNA and CDR2 YSLEER. The CDR3 nucleotides read TGCGCCAGCAGCCAAGTGCGAGCGGGGGGCCAAAGAAGGACCCAGTACTTC. Its protein product is CASSQVRAGGQRRTQYF.

The V and J genes are TRBV4-3 and TRBJ1-5, with 10 bases matching TRBD1. The CDR3 spans 15 residues. The V gene end was trimmed by 1 base and the J gene end by 7 bases; junction bases not matched to a gene: 4. CDR1 is LGHNA and CDR2 is YSLEER in the germline V gene. CDR3 nucleotide sequence: TGCGCCAGCAGCCAAGGGACAGGGGGAGGACAGCCCCAGCATTTT. Translation: CASSQGTGGGQPQHF.

The chain joins TRBV21-1 to TRBJ2-2; the table assigns TRBD2, which was not confirmed against the DNA. TRBV21-1 counts as a pseudogene. The CDR3 is made up of 20 amino acids. CDR3 region: CASSFPGTSGGGGETGELFF. For the CDR3, the DNA is TGTGCCAGCAGCTTCCCCGGGACTAGCGGGGGGGGAGGTGAAACCGGGGAGCTGTTTTTT.